A single sample gave rise to the 32 T cell receptor beta chains below, sequenced in a study of blood T cell repertoires in COVID-19. Clones were sequenced by immunoSEQ multiplex PCR, and TCRdb holds only the in-frame ones, with some missing. The sample yields 100,000 to 150,000 clones, less than 90% seen once. Sequencing input: peripheral blood. These receptors originate from a man aged 60-69 years with acute or convalescent COVID-19.

CDR3 nucleotide sequence: TGTGCCAGCGGTTATATAGCGGGAGGGCCCACAGATACGCAGTATTTT. This sequence encodes CASGYIAGGPTDTQYF. The J gene is TRBJ2-3, the V gene TRBV27; 11 nucleotides agree with TRBD2. CDR3 length: 16 amino acids. The V gene's germline CDR1 is MNHEY and CDR2 SMNVEV (reference sequence). The ends lost 8 bases at V and 2 bases at J; junction bases unmatched: 9.

The chain is built from TRBV9 and TRBJ2-3; 12 positions match TRBD2. With 0 bases clipped from V and 4 bases from J, the junction kept 3 bases outside the gene matches. CDR1 SGDLS and CDR2 YYNGEE come from the germline V gene. The CDR3 totals 16 residues. Written as DNA, the CDR3 is TGTGCCAGCAGCGTAGGGACTAGCGGGACCGCAGATACGCAGTATTTT. Its protein product is CASSVGTSGTADTQYF.

The chain is built from TRBV28 and TRBJ1-1; D not resolved. Germline V lookup: CDR1 MDHEN, CDR2 SYDVKM. V was clipped by 0 bases and J by 1 base, with 6 bases between them. This CDR3 is built from 14 residues. Here the CDR3 reads CASSLWRQNTEAFF. The CDR3, as DNA: TGTGCCAGCAGTTTATGGCGACAGAACACTGAAGCTTTCTTT.

This clone was detected only a few times. Other DNA variants within this sample encode the same CDR3. The rearrangement uses TRBV7-3 and TRBJ2-3; 9 bases match TRBD1. V shed 4 bases and J 2 bases; nucleotides not matched to a gene: 4. CDR1 is SGHTA, CDR2 FQGTGA, per germline. The CDR3 runs to 15 residues. The CDR3 DNA reads TGTGCCAGCAGCTCGGACAGGGGACTCACAGATACGCAGTATTTT. Translating it yields CASSSDRGLTDTQYF.

The chain has TRBV5-6 and TRBJ2-1, with a weak D call TRBD1 (6 bases). The CDR3 runs 16 residues. V dropped 4 bases and J dropped 0 bases, with 14 bases sitting between them. In germline, CDR1 is SGHDT, CDR2 YYEEEE. The CDR3 region is CASSPTGTSSYNEQFF. CDR3 nucleotide sequence: TGTGCCAGCAGCCCTACAGGGACCAGCTCCTACAATGAGCAGTTCTTC.

V and J are TRBV30 and TRBJ1-1, with D uncertain. The V and J ends lost 0 bases and 4 bases respectively, with 3 bases between them. CDR3 size: 11 residues. CDR1 and CDR2 (germline): GTSNPN, SVGIG (reference sequence). The CDR3 DNA sequence: TGTGCCTGGAGTGTACTCACTGAAGCTTTCTTT. This translates into CAWSVLTEAFF.

The rearrangement uses TRBV5-1 and TRBJ2-7; D ambiguous. Germline V gives CDR1 SGHRS, CDR2 YFSETQ. CDR3 length: 14 residues. V dropped 4 bases and J dropped 2 bases, with 13 bases sitting between them. Here the CDR3 reads CASSGAIPTYEQYF. The CDR3 DNA reads as TGCGCCAGCAGCGGAGCTATTCCTACCTACGAGCAGTACTTC.

The genes are TRBV14 and TRBJ2-2; D is uncertain. Germline loops: CDR1 SGHDN, CDR2 FVKESK. The CDR3 extends over 13 amino acids. Trimming stripped 0 bases from V and 7 bases from J, with 6 bases between. CDR3 sequence: CASSQDDFGELFF. The DNA for the CDR3 is TGTGCCAGCAGCCAAGATGACTTCGGGGAGCTGTTTTTT.

V is TRBV25-1 and J is TRBJ1-4, with a possible D match to TRBD1 (5 bases). Per germline, CDR1 MGHDK and CDR2 SYGVNS. The CDR3 loop spans 13 amino acids. V lost 8 bases and J 6 bases, leaving 13 bases between the germline ends. The CDR3 sequence is CASAPRGDEKLFF. In DNA, the CDR3 is TGTGCCAGCGCGCCGCGGGGGGATGAAAAACTGTTTTTT.

V and J are TRBV11-2 and TRBJ2-2, with D possibly matching TRBD2 (6 bases). V was pared by 6 bases and J by 1 base, with 12 bases between. The CDR3 runs to 15 residues. CDR1 is SGHAT, CDR2 FQNNGV, per germline. CDR3 sequence (DNA): TGTGCCAGCAGGAGGGGACTCGGGAACACCGGGGAGCTGTTTTTT. Encoded protein: CASRRGLGNTGELFF. Full variable domain (missing parts from reference TRBV11-2 and TRBJ2-2): EAGVAQSPRYKIIEKRQSVAFWCNPISGHATLYWYQQILGQGPKLLIQFQNNGVVDDSQLPKDRFSAERLKGVDSTLKIQPAKLEDSAVYLCASRRGLGNTGELFFGEGSRLTVL.

The rearrangement links TRBV29-1 to TRBJ2-3; D unclear. Germline loops: CDR1 SQVTM, CDR2 ANQGSEA. The CDR3 loop spans 13 amino acids. Trimming took 8 bases from V and 1 from J, leaving 13 bases between them. The CDR3 bases are TGCAGCTCTGCGCTCACCGGCACAGATACGCAGTATTTT. Translated, it gives CSSALTGTDTQYF.

This chain connects TRBV13 to TRBJ1-1, with 8 nucleotides matching TRBD1. The CDR3 contains 16 residues. J was trimmed by 2 bases and V by 5 bases; bases with no gene match: 10. CDR1 is PRHDT and CDR2 is FYEKMQ in the germline V gene (reference sequence). As DNA, the CDR3 is TGTGCCAGCAGCCCCCGCGGGACAGGTGGAAACACTGAAGCTTTCTTT. It specifies CASSPRGTGGNTEAFF.

CDR3: CSAGGNYGYTF. Written as DNA, the CDR3 is TGCAGTGCTGGGGGGAACTATGGCTACACCTTC. The gene calls are TRBV20-1 and TRBJ1-2; tentatively, D is TRBD1 (5 bases). V lost 5 bases to trimming and J lost 2 bases, with 6 bases between them. This CDR3 contains 11 residues. CDR1 and CDR2 from the germline V gene are DFQATT and SNEGSKA (reference sequence).

The V and J genes are TRBV9 and TRBJ2-7; D gene unclear. V gave up 0 bases and J gave up 4 bases, with 14 bases separating them. This CDR3 contains 15 residues. Germline assignment: CDR1 SGDLS and CDR2 YYNGEE. CDR3 in amino acids: CASSVDPTSFYEQYF. CDR3 in DNA: TGTGCCAGCAGCGTAGACCCGACTTCATTTTACGAGCAGTACTTC.

The CDR3 nucleotides read TGTGCCAGCAGTTACGGGCCCAGTTCTGGAAACACCATATATTTT. Its protein is CASSYGPSSGNTIYF. J is TRBJ1-3 and V is TRBV6-5, with D unresolved. Trimming cost V 2 bases and J 1 base, with 9 bases left between them. The CDR3 spans 15 residues. The germline gives CDR1 MNHEY, CDR2 SVGAGI.

This clone was counted only a few times. The chain employs TRBV5-1 and TRBJ2-6, with 13 bases that match TRBD2. V dropped 4 bases and J dropped 0; count of bases not matched to a gene: 4. Germline V gene sequence: CDR1 SGHRS, CDR2 YFSETQ. CDR3 length equals 18 residues. CDR3 bases: TGCGCCAGCAGCCTCGGACTAGCGGGGGTCTCTGGGGCCAACGTCCTGACTTTC. Translation: CASSLGLAGVSGANVLTF.

The V gene is TRBV5-1, the J gene TRBJ1-2, with a weak D call TRBD1 (6 bases). Germline CDR1 SGHRS, CDR2 YFSETQ. V lost 4 bases and J 4 bases, leaving 17 bases between the germline ends. The CDR3 has 15 residues. The CDR3 loop is CASSPEGGPGYGYTF. The CDR3 DNA sequence: TGCGCCAGCAGCCCGGAGGGGGGGCCGGGCTATGGCTACACCTTC.

This rearrangement joins TRBV5-1 to TRBJ2-7, with 9 positions matching TRBD1. Trimming cost V 7 bases and J 2 bases; bases outside gene matches: 7. The CDR3 loop spans 14 amino acids. Per the germline V gene, CDR1 is SGHRS and CDR2 is YFSETQ. The CDR3 region is CASGDRTGAYEQYF. The CDR3 DNA sequence: TGCGCCAGCGGCGATCGGACAGGGGCCTACGAGCAGTACTTC.

The chain carries TRBV7-9 and TRBJ2-1; 8 positions match TRBD2. This CDR3 has 16 residues. CDR1 is SEHNR, CDR2 FQNEAQ, per germline (reference sequence). V lost 5 bases and J lost 5; bases outside the gene matches: 11. The CDR3 sequence is CASSPFTSGGDNEQFF. The CDR3 DNA sequence: TGTGCCAGCAGCCCCTTCACTAGCGGAGGGGACAATGAGCAGTTCTTC. Variable domain in full (rest from reference TRBV7-9 and TRBJ2-1): DTGVSQNPRHKITKRGQNVTFRCDPISEHNRLYWYRQTLGQGPEFLTYFQNEAQLEKSRLLSDRFSAERPKGSFSTLEIQRTEQGDSAMYLCASSPFTSGGDNEQFFGPGTRLTVL.

The chain is built from TRBV10-1 and TRBJ2-3, with a tentative D call TRBD2 (6 bases). The CDR3 sequence is 14 residues long. The V gene's germline CDR1 is WNHNN and CDR2 SYGVQD (reference sequence). V was shortened by 3 bases and J by 2 bases, with 9 bases between the two germline ends. CDR3 bases: TGCGCCAGCAGTGAAGTAGCGGACACAGATACGCAGTATTTT. Translated: CASSEVADTDTQYF.

The chain's CDR3 is CASSLGQGDGSPLHF. CDR3 coding DNA: TGTGCCAGCAGCTTAGGGCAGGGGGATGGTTCACCCCTCCACTTT. The chain links TRBV11-2 to TRBJ1-6; 7 bases map to TRBD1. CDR1 SGHAT and CDR2 FQNNGV come from the germline V gene. The CDR3 runs to 15 residues. Trimming at V came to 1 base and at J to 9 bases, leaving 6 bases not matched to a gene.

The chain carries TRBV27 and TRBJ1-2; D perhaps matches TRBD1 (6 bases). The V and J ends lost 6 bases and 4 bases respectively, with 15 bases between them. This CDR3 comprises 14 residues. Germline loops: CDR1 MNHEY, CDR2 SMNVEV (reference sequence). The CDR3 DNA follows: TGTGCCAGCAGGGCGGGGGCGAGTACCTATGGCTACACCTTC. As protein: CASRAGASTYGYTF.

This clone has only one observation. This chain joins TRBV12-5 and TRBJ2-7; 7 nucleotides align to TRBD1. The CDR3 runs to 15 residues. CDR1 is LGHNT, CDR2 FRNRAP, per germline. J gave up 2 bases and V 4 bases, and 8 bases lay outside the gene matches. The CDR3 here is CASGSPGTAPYEQYF. Written as DNA, the CDR3 is TGTGCTAGTGGTTCACCCGGGACAGCCCCCTACGAGCAGTACTTC.

V is TRBV5-1 and J is TRBJ1-3, with 8 bases aligning to TRBD1. The CDR3 is 16 residues long. After removal of 4 bases from V and 4 bases from J, the junction contained 10 bases not matched to a gene. CDR1 SGHRS and CDR2 YFSETQ come from the germline V gene. Here the CDR3 DNA reads TGCGCCAGCAGCCAGGGACAGGTCGGTTTCGGAAACACCATATATTTT. Its protein is CASSQGQVGFGNTIYF. Using reference TRBV5-1 and TRBJ1-3 for the parts outside the CDR3, the full variable domain is KAGVTQTPRYLIKTRGQQVTLSCSPISGHRSVSWYQQTPGQGLQFLFEYFSETQRNKGNFPGRFSGRQFSNSRSEMNVSTLELGDSALYLCASSQGQVGFGNTIYFGEGSWLTVV.

This sequence joins TRBV25-1 and TRBJ2-1; perhaps TRBD2 as D (7 bases). The germline V gene has CDR1 MGHDK and CDR2 SYGVNS. This CDR3 comprises 16 residues. Trimming took off 1 base at V and 5 bases at J, with 15 bases between the two ends. This CDR3 reads CASSEWKGGSHNEQFF. Here the CDR3 DNA reads TGTGCCAGCAGTGAATGGAAGGGGGGGTCTCACAATGAGCAGTTCTTC.

J is TRBJ1-2 and V is TRBV29-1; D gene uncertain. V lost 3 bases and J lost 4, with 9 bases in between. There are 12 residues in the CDR3. Germline V gives CDR1 SQVTM, CDR2 ANQGSEA. The CDR3: CSVEGRFYGYTF. In DNA form, the CDR3 reads TGCAGCGTTGAGGGCAGGTTCTATGGCTACACCTTC.

V gene TRBV11-1 combines with J gene TRBJ1-1, with TRBD1 matching over 8 bases. Germline lookup yields CDR1 SGHAT and CDR2 FQDESV (reference sequence). Losses at the gene ends were 6 bases for V and 3 bases for J; bases not matched to a gene: 6. The CDR3 has 14 amino acids. CDR3: CASSPTGVYTEAFF. DNA of the CDR3: TGTGCCAGCAGTCCGACAGGGGTGTACACTGAAGCTTTCTTT. Using reference TRBV11-1 and TRBJ1-1 for the parts outside the CDR3, the full variable domain is EAEVAQSPRYKITEKSQAVAFWCDPISGHATLYWYRQILGQGPELLVQFQDESVVDDSQLPKDRFSAERLKGVDSTLKIQPAELGDSAMYLCASSPTGVYTEAFFGQGTRLTVV.

V and J are TRBV5-1 and TRBJ2-1, with 7 bases identical to TRBD1. This CDR3 spans 15 amino acids. Germline CDR1 reads SGHRS; CDR2 reads YFSETQ. V dropped 4 bases and J dropped 3; count of bases not matched to a gene: 7. In nucleotides, the CDR3 is TGCGCCAGCAGCGATTCGGACAGGCTCTACAATGAGCAGTTCTTC. It translates to CASSDSDRLYNEQFF.

The sample holds one count of this clone. The rearrangement joins TRBV6-5 to TRBJ2-6; perhaps TRBD2 as D (5 bases). Per the germline V gene, CDR1 is MNHEY and CDR2 is SVGAGI. V lost 3 bases and J 3 bases, leaving 12 bases between the germline ends. The CDR3 length is 16 residues. CDR3 amino acids: CASSYRRLRGANVLTF. The CDR3 DNA sequence: TGTGCCAGCAGTTATCGGAGGTTGCGTGGGGCCAACGTCCTGACTTTC.

This clone has just a few counts. The genes are TRBV2 and TRBJ2-1; 8 bases align to TRBD1. Germline V lookup: CDR1 SNHLY, CDR2 FYNNEI. This CDR3 has 12 amino acids. V dropped 4 bases and J dropped 9; count of bases not matched to a gene: 2. CDR3: CASSVGTGEQFF. The CDR3, as DNA: TGTGCCAGCAGTGTGGGGACAGGTGAGCAGTTCTTC. Complete variable domain (other parts from reference TRBV2 and TRBJ2-1): EPEVTQTPSHQVTQMGQEVILRCVPISNHLYFYWYRQILGQKVEFLVSFYNNEISEKSEIFDDQFSVERPDGSNFTLKIRSTKLEDSAMYFCASSVGTGEQFFGPGTRLTVL.

The gene calls are TRBV2 and TRBJ2-2; no clear D gene. The length of the CDR3 is 13 residues. V was shortened by 9 bases and J by 1 base, with 9 bases between the two germline ends. Germline assignment: CDR1 SNHLY and CDR2 FYNNEI. CDR3 in amino acids: CASDNRNTGELFF. CDR3 DNA: TGTGCCAGTGACAACAGGAACACCGGGGAGCTGTTTTTT.

V gene TRBV2 combines with J gene TRBJ1-1, with a weak D call TRBD1 (6 bases). The CDR3 is 13 amino acids. CDR1 and CDR2 from the germline V gene are SNHLY and FYNNEI. Trimming cost V 6 bases and J 9 bases, with 17 bases left between them. The CDR3 protein is CASSPGHHEKAFF. The CDR3 DNA reads TGTGCCAGCAGCCCGGGACACCACGAGAAAGCTTTCTTT.